This TCR beta chain was sequenced during a study of blood T cell repertoires in COVID-19. Background on the study: The United States, Italy and Spain supplied acute and convalescent COVID-19 samples. Sources were T cells, B-cell-depleted T cells, or PBMCs; the material itself was cDNA or gDNA.

Per the original data handling: Researchers report that nucleated cell counts were estimated from reference gene primer amplification. Repertoires were generated with immunoSEQ multiplex PCR, while TCRdb's copy carries only in-frame clones and drops some. The V and J calls and clone size were taken over from that table, and D and trimming were inferred from the DNA. The sample lists 110,000 to 150,000 clones, over 75% occurring once. The sequence came from a man in his sixties or seventies with acute or convalescent COVID-19. Sequencing was performed on peripheral blood.

DNA of the CDR3: TGTGCCAGCAGCTTAGTCGGACAGGCGGTGGGTAGGCCCCAGCATTTT. Protein product: CASSLVGQAVGRPQHF. V gene TRBV7-8 combines with J gene TRBJ1-5, with 7 bases matching TRBD1. Per germline, CDR1 SGHVS and CDR2 FQNEAQ. The CDR3 consists of 16 residues. Trimming removed 1 base from V and 9 bases from J; junction bases left unmatched: 12.